The 28 T cell receptor beta chains below were found in one sample sequenced in a study of CXCR3-negative and CXCR3-positive naive CD8 T cells. Study results and limitations: CXCR3-positive naive cells carried more hydrophobic TRB CDR3s than CXCR3-negative naive cells did.

Libraries of TRB cDNA were made by 5' RACE and carried UMIs. From the 5' RACE reads, TCRdb lists one entry per CDR3 protein and no DNA. Recorded for this sample: about 120,000 distinct CDR3 sequences. Their antigens are not known. The sequenced material came from naive CXCR3+ CD8+ T cells from blood. Subset noted: CD45RO-CCR7+CD27+CD95- naive CD8+ T cells expressing CXCR3 (TNR3+). The receptors shown here come from a human donor in good health. Some clones in this sample may be carry-over from other donors' samples.

The chain joins TRBV7-9 to TRBJ2-7. The CDR3 sequence is 15 residues long. From germline, CDR1 is SEHNR and CDR2 FQNEAQ (reference sequence). The CDR3 region is CASSLFQGGSYEQYF. The variable domain in full, with the rest retrieved from reference TRBV7-9 and TRBJ2-7, is DTGVSQNPRHKITKRGQNVTFRCDPISEHNRLYWYRQTLGQGPEFLTYFQNEAQLEKSRLLSDRFSAERPKGSFSTLEIQRTEQGDSAMYLCASSLFQGGSYEQYFGPGTRLTVT.

The chain combines TRBV29-1 with TRBJ2-3; no DNA is available, so the TRBD2 call from TCRdb remains unchecked. Germline V gene data show CDR1 as SQVTM and CDR2 as ANQGSEA. The CDR3 totals 15 residues. CDR3 loop: CSVEGLATGTDTQYF.

This sequence joins TRBV28 and TRBJ2-7; TCRdb returns TRBD1, unconfirmable since there is no DNA. There are 12 residues in the CDR3. Germline CDR1 reads MDHEN; CDR2 reads SYDVKM. The CDR3 sequence is CASSLVGDEQYF.

The rearrangement links TRBV6-5 to TRBJ1-3. The CDR3 covers 15 residues. The germline gives CDR1 MNHEY, CDR2 SVGAGI. Here the CDR3 reads CASSQGQGSGNTIYF.

The V and J genes are TRBV5-1 and TRBJ2-1. The CDR3 length is 15 residues. CDR1 is SGHRS, CDR2 YFSETQ, per germline. CDR3: CASSLSQGTYNEQFF.

The chain uses TRBV20-1 and TRBJ2-7. The CDR3 sequence is 11 residues long. Germline V gene data show CDR1 as DFQATT and CDR2 as SNEGSKA (reference sequence). The CDR3 is CSARHSYEQYF.

The rearrangement joins TRBV5-4 to TRBJ2-3. The CDR3 is made up of 13 amino acids. The germline V gene encodes CDR1 SGHNT and CDR2 YYREEE (reference sequence). Here the CDR3 reads CASSVTSADTQYF. The full variable domain, rest sourced from reference TRBV5-4 and TRBJ2-3, is ETGVTQSPTHLIKTRGQQVTLRCSSQSGHNTVSWYQQALGQGPQFIFQYYREEENGRGNFPPRFSGLQFPNYSSELNVNALELDDSALYLCASSVTSADTQYFGPGTRLTVL.

This chain's CDR3 is CSVLAGLAGDLEQFF. This chain joins TRBV29-1 and TRBJ2-1; lacking DNA, the TRBD2 call made by TCRdb goes unchecked. Germline-derived CDR1 and CDR2 are SQVTM and ANQGSEA. The CDR3 contains 15 residues.

V is TRBV20-1 and J is TRBJ2-7; TCRdb indicates TRBD1, and absent DNA this call remains unverified. This CDR3 has 13 amino acids. Germline V gives CDR1 DFQATT, CDR2 SNEGSKA (reference sequence). The CDR3 protein is CSARGGHDYEQYF.

The rearrangement links TRBV4-2 to TRBJ2-7; the TCRdb call, TRBD1, lacks DNA for checking. Germline V gene sequence: CDR1 LGHNA, CDR2 YNFKEQ. The CDR3 contains 13 residues. CDR3 residues: CASSSTGEPEQYF.

The V gene is TRBV12-3 or TRBV12-4, the J gene TRBJ2-5; there is no DNA to check the TCRdb D call of TRBD1. This CDR3 spans 13 amino acids. CDR3 amino acids: CASSSDGKETQYF.

J is TRBJ2-3 and V is TRBV29-1; the D call of TRBD2 rests on TCRdb alone, since no DNA is present to check it. The CDR3 totals 14 residues. Germline assignment: CDR1 SQVTM and CDR2 ANQGSEA. CDR3 amino acids: CSVEASSGTDTQYF.

The chain is built from TRBV5-4 and TRBJ2-3; TCRdb calls TRBD1, which cannot be checked without DNA. The germline CDR1 and CDR2 sequences are SGHNT and YYREEE (reference sequence). The CDR3 contains 14 residues. The CDR3: CASSPDPAVNTQYF.

The chain recombines TRBV10-2 with TRBJ2-2. This CDR3 is built from 14 residues. CDR1 is WSHSY, CDR2 SAAADI, per germline. The CDR3 here is CASSTTPNTGELFF.

The rearrangement links TRBV6-6 to TRBJ2-1. In germline, CDR1 is MNHNY, CDR2 SVGAGI (reference sequence). This CDR3 is 13 amino acids long. The CDR3 sequence is CASSYAGMDEQFF.

The V and J genes are TRBV4-1 and TRBJ1-1. The CDR3 is 16 amino acids. Germline lookup yields CDR1 MGHRA and CDR2 YSYEKL. CDR3: CASSQVATVANTEVFF.

The chain has TRBV7-3 and TRBJ1-6; TCRdb picks TRBD1, but there is no DNA to check that call. CDR1 and CDR2 from the germline V gene are SGHTA and FQGTGA. The CDR3 covers 13 residues. The CDR3: CASSLGGNSPLHF.

This rearrangement joins TRBV28 to TRBJ2-4; TCRdb outputs TRBD2, but without DNA this stays unchecked. Germline V gene data show CDR1 as MDHEN and CDR2 as SYDVKM. The CDR3 length is 18 residues. CDR3 loop: CASSLYSGSGAAKNIQYF.

The V gene is TRBV27, the J gene TRBJ2-7; the TRBD1 assignment by TCRdb is unverifiable without DNA. The CDR3 is 14 residues long. Looked up from germline, CDR1 is MNHEY and CDR2 is SMNVEV (reference sequence). CDR3 in amino acids: CASGDRGQLYEQYF.

The V and J genes are TRBV29-1 and TRBJ2-7; TCRdb's D call, TRBD2, is unchecked because there is no DNA. The CDR3 is 14 residues long. Germline CDR1 SQVTM, CDR2 ANQGSEA. The CDR3 is CSVVGDSLSYEQYF.

This chain connects TRBV20-1 to TRBJ2-1; the TCRdb D gene call, TRBD2, has no DNA to confirm it. Per the germline V gene, CDR1 is DFQATT and CDR2 is SNEGSKA (reference sequence). The CDR3 length is 15 residues. The chain's CDR3 is CSGQSGLATYNEQFF.

The chain uses TRBV29-1 and TRBJ2-3; checking the TCRdb D call of TRBD2 is not possible without DNA. The CDR3 runs 16 residues. The V gene's germline CDR1 is SQVTM and CDR2 ANQGSEA. The CDR3 loop is CSVEGLATSSTDTQYF.

This chain joins TRBV5-4 and TRBJ2-7; the D call from TCRdb, TRBD1, cannot be confirmed without DNA. The CDR3 extends over 13 amino acids. CDR1 and CDR2 from the germline V gene are SGHNT and YYREEE (reference sequence). This chain's CDR3 is CASSYHQGDEQYF.

V and J are TRBV20-1 and TRBJ1-2. Per germline, CDR1 DFQATT and CDR2 SNEGSKA (reference sequence). The CDR3 is 14 residues long. CDR3: CSAREDRGLYGYTF.

The chain joins TRBV7-9 to TRBJ2-1. The CDR3 is 15 amino acids. The germline gives CDR1 SEHNR, CDR2 FQNEAQ (reference sequence). CDR3 protein: CASSSSTVNYNEQFF.

V gene TRBV15 combines with J gene TRBJ1-2. The CDR3 is 16 amino acids. The V gene's germline CDR1 is LNHNV and CDR2 YYDKDF (reference sequence). The CDR3 spells CATSRVVTGSIYGYTF.

CDR3 region: CASSLVLREGEQYF. The chain carries TRBV7-2 and TRBJ2-7; TCRdb designates TRBD1, a call that cannot be tested without DNA. CDR1 is SGHTA, CDR2 FQGNSA, per germline. CDR3 length: 14 amino acids.

The chain has TRBV6-5 and TRBJ2-2; TCRdb gives TRBD2 as the D gene, but with no DNA this cannot be confirmed. Germline V gene sequence: CDR1 MNHEY, CDR2 SVGAGI. This CDR3 has 15 residues. This CDR3 is CASSYSNPPVGELFF.